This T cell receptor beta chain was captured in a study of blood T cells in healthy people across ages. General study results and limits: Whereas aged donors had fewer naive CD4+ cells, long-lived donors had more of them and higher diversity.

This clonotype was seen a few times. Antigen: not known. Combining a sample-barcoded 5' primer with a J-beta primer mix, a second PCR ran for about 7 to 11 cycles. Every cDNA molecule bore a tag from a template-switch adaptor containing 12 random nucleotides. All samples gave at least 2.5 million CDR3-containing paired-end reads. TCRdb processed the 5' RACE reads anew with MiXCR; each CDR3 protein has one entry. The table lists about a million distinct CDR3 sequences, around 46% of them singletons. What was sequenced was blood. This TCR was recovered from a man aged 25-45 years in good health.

CDR3 DNA: TGTGCCAGCAGTTTAGTAGGGCTGGGCGGGAATGAGCAGTTCTTC. It encodes CASSLVGLGGNEQFF. The gene calls are TRBV12-3 or TRBV12-4 and TRBJ2-1, with D possibly being TRBD2 (5 bases). This CDR3 contains 15 residues. The germline V and J ends were trimmed by 1 base and 7 bases, with 14 bases remaining between them.